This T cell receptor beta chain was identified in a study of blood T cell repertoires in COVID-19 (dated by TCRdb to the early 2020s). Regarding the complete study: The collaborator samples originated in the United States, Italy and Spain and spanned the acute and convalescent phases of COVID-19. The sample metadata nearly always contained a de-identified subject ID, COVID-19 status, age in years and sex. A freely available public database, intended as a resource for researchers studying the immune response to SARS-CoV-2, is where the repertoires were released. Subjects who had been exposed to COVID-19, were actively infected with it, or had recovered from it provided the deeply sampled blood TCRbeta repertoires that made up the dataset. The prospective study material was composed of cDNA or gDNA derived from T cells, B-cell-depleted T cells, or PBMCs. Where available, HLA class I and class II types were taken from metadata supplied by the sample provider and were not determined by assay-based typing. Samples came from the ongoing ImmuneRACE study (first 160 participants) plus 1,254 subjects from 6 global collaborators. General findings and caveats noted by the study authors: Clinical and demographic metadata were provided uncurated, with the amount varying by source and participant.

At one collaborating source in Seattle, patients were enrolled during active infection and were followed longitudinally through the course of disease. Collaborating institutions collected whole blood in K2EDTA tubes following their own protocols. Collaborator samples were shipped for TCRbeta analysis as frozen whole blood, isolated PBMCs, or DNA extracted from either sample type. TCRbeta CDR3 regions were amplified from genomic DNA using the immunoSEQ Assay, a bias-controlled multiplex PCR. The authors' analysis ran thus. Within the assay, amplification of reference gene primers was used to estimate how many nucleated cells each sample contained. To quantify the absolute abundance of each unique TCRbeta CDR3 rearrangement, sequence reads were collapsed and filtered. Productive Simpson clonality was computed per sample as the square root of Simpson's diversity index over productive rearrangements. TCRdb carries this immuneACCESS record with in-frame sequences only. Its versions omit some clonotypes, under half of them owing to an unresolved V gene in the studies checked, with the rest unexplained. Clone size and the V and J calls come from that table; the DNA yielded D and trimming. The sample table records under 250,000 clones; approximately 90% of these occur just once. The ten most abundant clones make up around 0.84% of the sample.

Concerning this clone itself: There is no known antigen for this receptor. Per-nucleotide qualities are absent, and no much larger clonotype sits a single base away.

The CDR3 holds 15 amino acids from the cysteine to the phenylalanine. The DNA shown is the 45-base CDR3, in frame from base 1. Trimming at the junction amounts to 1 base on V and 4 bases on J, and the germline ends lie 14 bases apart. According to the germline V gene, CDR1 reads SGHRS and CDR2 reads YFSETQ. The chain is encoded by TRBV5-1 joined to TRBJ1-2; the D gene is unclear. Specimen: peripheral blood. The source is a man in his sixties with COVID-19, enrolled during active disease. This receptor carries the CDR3 CASSLSTARLYGYTF. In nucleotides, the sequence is TGCGCCAGCAGCTTGAGTACGGCTAGACTCTATGGCTACACCTTC.